These 27 T cell receptor beta chains share one sample of origin, sequenced in a study of tumor and adjacent non-tumor tissue in lung cancer. RNA was extracted from bulk tissue without any cell sorting. Three rounds of nested PCR, following a modified ARM-PCR protocol, produced the TCRbeta library. TCRdb reprocessed the multiplex PCR reads with MiXCR, giving one entry per CDR3 protein. This table has about 68,000 distinct CDR3 sequences, roughly three fifths appearing once. The specimen was lung tumor tissue. The receptors come from a man over 45 with non-small cell lung cancer.

This clonotype showed up just once. Just one base apart from a much larger clone, this may be a read error. The chain combines TRBV11-2 with TRBJ2-1, with D hard to call. The germline V gene has CDR1 SGHAT and CDR2 FQNNGV. This CDR3 comprises 15 residues. Deletions cut 2 bases from V and 0 bases from J, with 8 bases between. CDR3 bases: TGTGCCAGCAGCTTAACACCGTCCTCCTACAATGAGCAGTTCTTC. This codes for CASSLTPSSYNEQFF.

In regard to this clonotype: A read error may be the cause here, since a much bigger clone is one base away. The CDR3 DNA reads as TGCAGCATCCTCAGGGACAGCCCCAGCTCCTACAATGAGCAGTTCTTC. It yields the protein CSILRDSPSSYNEQFF. V is TRBV29-1 and J is TRBJ2-1, with TRBD1 identical over 7 bases. The germline V gene encodes CDR1 SQVTM and CDR2 ANQGSEA. With V trimmed by 8 bases and J by 0 bases, 13 bases remained unmatched. The CDR3 consists of 16 residues.

Worth noting for this clonotype: Being one base from a much bigger clone, this may be a read error. The V and J genes are TRBV28 and TRBJ2-3, with D possibly being TRBD1 or TRBD2 (6 bases each). The CDR3 runs 13 residues. The V gene's germline CDR1 is MDHEN and CDR2 SYDVKM. V was shortened by 9 bases and J by 4 bases, with 14 bases between the two germline ends. The CDR3 is CARSGRGPDTQYF. The CDR3 nucleotides read TGTGCCAGGAGCGGCCGGGGGCCAGATACGCAGTATTTT. Together with reference TRBV28 and TRBJ2-3, the CDR3 gives the full variable domain: DVKVTQSSRYLVKRTGEKVFLECVQDMDHENMFWYRQDPGLGLRLIYFSYDVKMKEKGDIPEGYSVSREKKERFSLILESASTNQTSMYLCARSGRGPDTQYFGPGTRLTVL.

This clonotype was picked up many times. The J gene is TRBJ1-1, the V gene TRBV6-5; 10 bases align to TRBD1. V lost 6 bases to trimming and J lost 5 bases; unmatched junction nucleotides: 3. CDR1 is MNHEY, CDR2 SVGAGI, per germline. This CDR3 comprises 13 residues. CDR3 sequence: CASRRQGATEAFF. The CDR3 DNA is TGTGCCAGCAGGCGACAGGGGGCAACTGAAGCTTTCTTT.

This clonotype was recorded at least ten times. The chain uses TRBV6-5 and TRBJ1-2; the D gene is possibly TRBD1 (6 bases). The germline V gene encodes CDR1 MNHEY and CDR2 SVGAGI. Trimming pared 0 bases from V and 4 bases from J, leaving 27 bases between. The CDR3 extends over 20 amino acids. The CDR3 spells CASSYSQKGLQRGNPYGYTF. Written as DNA, the CDR3 is TGTGCCAGCAGTTACTCTCAGAAGGGACTACAGAGGGGGAACCCCTATGGCTACACCTTC.

On this clonotype itself: A much larger clone is a single base away; this may be a read error. The chain combines TRBV6-1 with TRBJ2-5, with 8 bases that match TRBD1. This CDR3 comprises 15 residues. CDR1 is MNHNS, CDR2 SASEGT, per germline. The CDR3 DNA follows: TGTGCCAGCAGAAGACCAGGGGGCGCATACGAGACCCAGGACTTC. It is translated as CASRRPGGAYETQDF.

The chain couples TRBV20-1 to TRBJ2-7; TRBD2 aligns across 11 bases. The ends lost 2 bases at V and 5 bases at J; junction bases unmatched: 8. The CDR3 sequence is 15 residues long. The germline CDR1 and CDR2 sequences are DFQATT and SNEGSKA (reference sequence). The chain's CDR3 is CSARKSTSGTDEQYF. As DNA, the CDR3 is TGCAGTGCTAGAAAGTCGACTAGCGGGACAGACGAGCAGTACTTC.

Only one count was recorded for this clonotype. The gene calls are TRBV4-2 and TRBJ2-7, with unresolved D. The CDR3 totals 15 residues. The germline V and J ends were trimmed by 3 bases and 1 base, with 13 bases remaining between them. Germline V lookup: CDR1 LGHNA, CDR2 YNFKEQ. CDR3 residues: CASSQETSPSYEQYF. The CDR3 DNA reads TGTGCCAGCAGCCAGGAGACAAGCCCGTCCTACGAGCAGTACTTC.

The table lists this clonotype with a few counts. This could be a read error, since a much larger clone is one nucleotide away. The chain has TRBV29-1 and TRBJ1-2; TRBD1 is a possible D gene (5 bases). The germline gives CDR1 SQVTM, CDR2 ANQGSEA. This CDR3 has 12 amino acids. The CDR3 DNA follows: TGCAGCGTTCTGAAGGGGAACTATGGCTGCACCTTC. Residues: CSVLKGNYGCTF.

The chain joins TRBV18 to TRBJ2-5; no firm D call. The ends were cut back, 3 bases at V and 4 bases at J, with 3 bases in the middle. The germline CDR1 and CDR2 sequences are KGHSH and LQKENI. CDR3 length: 11 amino acids. The CDR3 sequence: CASSPGETQYF. CDR3 sequence (DNA): TGTGCCAGCTCACCGGGAGAGACCCAGTACTTC.

This clonotype has a count of ten or more. The chain is built from TRBV5-1 and TRBJ1-2; D is undetermined. The CDR3 contains 14 residues. Germline V gene sequence: CDR1 SGHRS, CDR2 YFSETQ. The ends were cut back, 2 bases at V and 2 bases at J, with 10 bases in the middle. For the CDR3, the DNA is TGCGCCAGCAGCTTTGCGGGATCCAACTATGGCTACACCTTC. Its translation: CASSFAGSNYGYTF.

Here the CDR3 reads CAASRTVYSNQPQHF. As DNA, the CDR3 is TGTGCCGCCAGTCGGACAGTCTATAGCAATCAGCCCCAGCATTTT. The chain recombines TRBV10-3 with TRBJ1-5; D is perhaps TRBD1 (6 bases). CDR1 and CDR2 (germline): ENHRY, SYGVKD. Trimming shortened V by 11 bases and J by 0 bases, and 17 bases separated the two germline ends. The CDR3 length is 15 residues.

For this clonotype: One end of the junction is discordant with germline, which a read error may explain. V usage is TRBV11-2 and J usage is TRBJ1-2; D call uncertain. CDR3 length equals 13 residues. The V gene's germline CDR1 is SGHAT and CDR2 FQNNGV. CDR3 bases: TGTGCCGGCAGCTTAGGTGAAGGGTCCGGCTACACCTTC. Its translation is CAGSLGEGSGYTF.

There are many counts of this clonotype. This chain links TRBV6-1 with TRBJ2-2; D unclear. The CDR3 loop spans 15 amino acids. CDR1 is MNHNS, CDR2 SASEGT, per germline. V lost 0 bases to trimming and J lost 4 bases, with 9 bases between them. The CDR3 nucleotides read TGTGCCAGCAGTGAAGCTGGCGAACCCACCGGGGAGCTGTTTTTT. Translating gives CASSEAGEPTGELFF.

The chain employs TRBV12-3 or TRBV12-4 and TRBJ2-1; D perhaps matches TRBD2 (6 bases). The CDR3 has 15 amino acids. Trimming shortened V by 6 bases and J by 2 bases, and 14 bases separated the two germline ends. Written as DNA, the CDR3 is TGTGCCAGCAGCCCTAGCGAGAGCCCCTACAATGAGCAGTTCTTC. As protein: CASSPSESPYNEQFF.

The table lists this clonotype with a few counts. Compared with germline, one end of the junction differs, possibly owing to a read error. The chain is built from TRBV11-2 and TRBJ1-3, with 12 bases identical to TRBD1. This CDR3 is 18 amino acids long. Germline-derived CDR1 and CDR2 are SGHAT and FQNNGV. CDR3 DNA sequence: TGTGCCAGCAGCTCCCGGGACAGGGGGCACACTGGGGGAAACACCGTATACTTT. Translated: CASSSRDRGHTGGNTVYF.

On this clonotype: One end of the junction fails to match germline, which may point to a read error. The chain recombines TRBV7-9 with TRBJ1-3; possibly TRBD1 for D (5 bases). Germline V CDR1 and CDR2: SEHNR, FQNEAQ (reference sequence). The CDR3 runs 16 residues. This CDR3 reads CVSSLHTGTSGNTIYF. The CDR3 DNA reads as TGTGTCAGCAGCTTACATACAGGCACCTCTGGAAACACCATATATTTT. The full variable domain, with the rest looked up from reference TRBV7-9 and TRBJ1-3, is DTGVSQNPRHKITKRGQNVTFRCDPISEHNRLYWYRQTLGQGPEFLTYFQNEAQLEKSRLLSDRFSAERPKGSFSTLEIQRTEQGDSAMYLCVSSLHTGTSGNTIYFGEGSWLTVV.

This clonotype was observed a single time. Germline is not matched at one junction end, which may reflect a read error. The rearrangement joins TRBV6-1 to TRBJ2-7; TRBD1 is a possible D gene (6 bases). The CDR3 is 11 residues long. Germline V gene data show CDR1 as MNHNS and CDR2 as SASEGT. CDR3 bases: TGTGCCAGCTGGGACAAGACAGTTGGGAACTTC. This gives the protein CASWDKTVGNF.

This clonotype was recorded only once. Without the conserved terminal phenylalanine or tryptophan, this CDR3 likely stems from a read error. V is TRBV29-1 and J is TRBJ1-1; D not certain. The CDR3 length is 12 residues. Germline CDR1 is SQVTM and CDR2 is ANQGSEA. The CDR3 nucleotides read TGCAGCGTTGGGAAAGCGAACATTGAAGCTTTCTAT. Amino acids: CSVGKANIEAFY.

The J gene is TRBJ1-1, the V gene TRBV20-1; D may be TRBD1 (6 bases). The V gene lost 0 bases and the J gene lost 0 bases, with 8 bases spanning the gap. Per germline, CDR1 DFQATT and CDR2 SNEGSKA (reference sequence). The length of the CDR3 is 14 residues. CDR3 amino acids: CSARDTGLNTEAFF. DNA of the CDR3: TGCAGTGCTAGAGATACAGGGTTGAACACTGAAGCTTTCTTT.

This clonotype was seen only a few times. V gene TRBV18 combines with J gene TRBJ1-6, with a possible D match to TRBD1 (6 bases). The CDR3 totals 13 residues. Germline assignment: CDR1 KGHSH and CDR2 LQKENI. The germline V and J ends were trimmed by 4 bases and 7 bases, with 8 bases remaining between them. The CDR3 DNA sequence: TGTGCCAGCTCACGAGACAGGAATTCACCCCTCCACTTT. Amino acids: CASSRDRNSPLHF.

Details on this clonotype: This may come from a read error, since a much larger clone is one base off. V gene TRBV20-1 combines with J gene TRBJ2-7, with D hard to call. Germline loops: CDR1 DFQATT, CDR2 SNEGSKA (reference sequence). CDR3 length equals 11 residues. Trimming removed 6 bases at V and 2 bases at J, with 8 bases between. CDR3 nucleotides: TGCAGTGCATACTGTACCTACGAGCAGTACTTC. It encodes CSAYCTYEQYF.

This clonotype was recorded a few times. Its ends do not fully match the called genes, so a read error is possible. V gene TRBV11-1 combines with J gene TRBJ2-3, with TRBD1 matching 7 bases. The germline V gene has CDR1 SGHAT and CDR2 FQDESV (reference sequence). The CDR3 loop spans 17 amino acids. For the CDR3, the DNA is TGTGTCAGCAGCAATCGCCCGGGACAGCTAAGCACAGATACGCGGTATTTT. Its protein product is CVSSNRPGQLSTDTRYF. Combining the CDR3 with reference TRBV11-1 and TRBJ2-3 gives the whole variable domain EAEVAQSPRYKITEKSQAVAFWCDPISGHATLYWYRQILGQGPELLVQFQDESVVDDSQLPKDRFSAERLKGVDSTLKIQPAELGDSAMYLCVSSNRPGQLSTDTRYFGPGTRLTVL.

This clonotype was seen many times. V usage is TRBV4-1 and J usage is TRBJ2-1; D is perhaps TRBD2 (5 bases). Germline V gene data show CDR1 as MGHRA and CDR2 as YSYEKL. The V end was cut by 4 bases, the J end by 5 bases, with 15 bases between. The CDR3 spans 15 residues. The CDR3 here is CASSPPYERNNEQFF. The CDR3 DNA follows: TGCGCCAGCAGCCCCCCCTATGAGCGGAACAATGAGCAGTTCTTC.

Many counts were recorded for this clonotype. J is TRBJ2-1 and V is TRBV5-6; TRBD1 might be the D (5 bases). Germline V gene data show CDR1 as SGHDT and CDR2 as YYEEEE. The V gene lost 1 base and the J gene lost 0 bases, with 8 bases spanning the gap. This CDR3 comprises 15 residues. The DNA of the CDR3 is TGTGCCAGCAGCTTGAGACAGAGCTCCTACAATGAGCAGTTCTTC. This gives the protein CASSLRQSSYNEQFF. Full variable domain (missing parts from reference TRBV5-6 and TRBJ2-1): DAGVTQSPTHLIKTRGQQVTLRCSPKSGHDTVSWYQQALGQGPQFIFQYYEEEERQRGNFPDRFSGHQFPNYSSELNVNALLLGDSALYLCASSLRQSSYNEQFFGPGTRLTVL.

This clonotype was seen a single time. The conserved final phenylalanine or tryptophan is absent from the CDR3, which likely points to a read error. V usage is TRBV11-2 and J usage is TRBJ2-3; no reliable D call. Germline CDR1 reads SGHAT; CDR2 reads FQNNGV. The CDR3 length is 14 residues. Trimming removed 4 bases from V and 7 bases from J, with 15 bases in between. This CDR3 is CASSSHVGENTQYL. The CDR3 DNA reads TGTGCCAGCAGCTCTCATGTGGGCGAGAATACGCAGTATCTT.

This clonotype has just a few counts. V and J are TRBV7-9 and TRBJ2-3, with D perhaps matching TRBD1 or TRBD2 (5 bases each). CDR1 and CDR2 from the germline V gene are SEHNR and FQNEAQ (reference sequence). The CDR3 runs to 16 residues. The ends were cut back, 4 bases at V and 0 bases at J, with 14 bases in the middle. The CDR3: CASSSAGTRSTDTQYF. The CDR3 DNA sequence: TGTGCCAGCAGCTCCGCAGGGACCCGAAGCACAGATACGCAGTATTTT.